The clone carrying this TCR beta chain was detected a few times. What it binds is not known. The data stem from a study of identical twins. General observations from the study: Models underestimated TCR alpha sharing (out-of-frame) in monozygotic twins. Excess sharing by twins proved weaker in beta out-of-frame sequences.

TCRdb reprocessed the 5' RACE reads with MiXCR, giving one entry per CDR3 protein. The table includes around 490,000 distinct CDR3 sequences, 13% to 15% detected once. Trimming stripped 4 bases from V and 6 bases from J, with 24 bases between. This CDR3 contains 18 residues. The germline CDR1 and CDR2 sequences are LGHDT and YNNKEL (reference sequence). The same specimen was also included in a second study, on yellow fever vaccine responses in identical twins.

This TCR was recovered from a woman aged 18-29 years in good health. Sample: CD4+ T cells sorted from blood. The chain couples TRBV3-1 to TRBJ2-2, with a possible D match to TRBD1 (5 bases). The CDR3 region has the DNA TGTGCCAGCAGCCCCGACCTCCCGAATTGGGGCGGCGCCGGGGAGCTGTTTTTT. Translated, it gives CASSPDLPNWGGAGELFF.